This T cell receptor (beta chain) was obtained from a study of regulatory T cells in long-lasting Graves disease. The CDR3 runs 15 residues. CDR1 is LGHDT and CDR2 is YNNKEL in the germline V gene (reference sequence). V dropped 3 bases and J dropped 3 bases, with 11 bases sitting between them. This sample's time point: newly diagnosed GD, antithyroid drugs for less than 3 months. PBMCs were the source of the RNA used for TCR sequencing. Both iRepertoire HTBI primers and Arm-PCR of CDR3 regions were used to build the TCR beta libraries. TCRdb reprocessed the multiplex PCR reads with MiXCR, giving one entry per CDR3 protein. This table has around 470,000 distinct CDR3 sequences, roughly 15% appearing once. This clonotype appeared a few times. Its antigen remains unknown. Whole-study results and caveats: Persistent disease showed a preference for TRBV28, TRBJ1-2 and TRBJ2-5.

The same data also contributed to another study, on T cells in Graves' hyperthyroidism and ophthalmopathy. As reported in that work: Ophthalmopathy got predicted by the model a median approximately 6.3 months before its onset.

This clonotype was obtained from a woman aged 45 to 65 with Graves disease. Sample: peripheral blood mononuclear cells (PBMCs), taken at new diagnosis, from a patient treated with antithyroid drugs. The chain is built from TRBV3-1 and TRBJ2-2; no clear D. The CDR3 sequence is CASSQSTGYTGELFF. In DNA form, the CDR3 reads TGTGCCAGCAGCCAGTCGACTGGATACACCGGGGAGCTGTTTTTT.